What follows are 29 T cell receptor beta chains derived from one specimen sequenced in a study of cytomegalovirus exposure and HLA in healthy donors. Both 60 Vbeta primers and 13 Jbeta primers went into the PCR. TCRdb keeps only in-frame clones here, not all; method: immunoSEQ multiplex PCR. The data contain roughly 140,000 clones, about 64% of them singletons. The sample was PBMCs. The origin of the receptors is a man between 60 and 75 years old in good health and CMV-seronegative.

To note about this clone: The sample carries other DNA sequences with the same CDR3. The J gene is TRBJ1-1, the V gene TRBV6-5; possible D gene TRBD1, 5 bases. There are 11 residues in the CDR3. Germline CDR1 MNHEY, CDR2 SVGAGI. V lost 5 bases, J lost 4 bases, and 5 bases lay in between. The CDR3 region has the DNA TGTGCCAGCAGTAGGGGCACTGAAGCTTTCTTT. Amino acid sequence: CASSRGTEAFF.

This chain connects TRBV4-1 to TRBJ1-2; maybe TRBD1 (5 bases). The V gene's germline CDR1 is MGHRA and CDR2 YSYEKL. Trimming left V 1 base short and J 6 bases short, with 15 bases between. This CDR3 has 15 residues. The CDR3 region has the DNA TGCGCCAGCAGCCAAGCTATCCCAGGGAGGGATGGCTACACCTTC. Protein product: CASSQAIPGRDGYTF.

V and J are TRBV9 and TRBJ1-1; 7 positions match TRBD1. The trim removed 2 bases at V and 4 bases at J, leaving 8 bases unmatched. This CDR3 is 15 amino acids long. Germline-derived CDR1 and CDR2 are SGDLS and YYNGEE. CDR3 nucleotides: TGTGCCAGCAGCGTCCTATCAGGGGGAGGCACTGAAGCTTTCTTT. The encoded protein is CASSVLSGGGTEAFF.

The gene calls are TRBV5-4 and TRBJ2-7; D possibly corresponds to TRBD1 (7 bases). The CDR3 has 15 amino acids. The V gene's germline CDR1 is SGHNT and CDR2 YYREEE (reference sequence). Trimming pared 2 bases from V and 0 bases from J, leaving 12 bases between. CDR3 DNA sequence: TGTGCCAGCAGCTTTCAGGGGGGTCCCTCCTACGAGCAGTACTTC. Translating it yields CASSFQGGPSYEQYF.

V usage is TRBV7-3 and J usage is TRBJ2-2; the D gene is possibly TRBD1 (5 bases). The CDR3 runs 14 residues. With 6 bases removed from V and 7 bases from J, the gap between germline ends came to 15 bases. Germline V lookup: CDR1 SGHTA, CDR2 FQGTGA. Written as DNA, the CDR3 is TGTGCCAGCAGACCGGACATTCGGCACGGGGAGCTGTTTTTT. It encodes CASRPDIRHGELFF.

V is TRBV28 and J is TRBJ1-6; D unclear. The CDR3 totals 12 residues. Trimming took off 5 bases at V and 7 bases at J, with 6 bases between the two ends. Germline-derived CDR1 and CDR2 are MDHEN and SYDVKM. CDR3 nucleotides: TGTGCCAGCAGTCTTTTGAATTCACCCCTCCACTTT. This translates into CASSLLNSPLHF.

CDR3 protein: CASSRGTSGRSTDTQYF. The CDR3 nucleotides are TGTGCCAGCAGCCGAGGGACTAGCGGGAGGAGTACAGATACGCAGTATTTT. The chain carries TRBV7-3 and TRBJ2-3, with 15 bases identical to TRBD2. The germline V gene encodes CDR1 SGHTA and CDR2 FQGTGA. The CDR3 runs 17 residues. V gave up 5 bases and J gave up 3 bases; unmatched junction bases: 6.

The V call is TRBV28, the J call TRBJ2-3; 8 bases agree with TRBD2. V lost 6 bases to trimming and J lost 5 bases; unmatched junction nucleotides: 4. Germline lookup yields CDR1 MDHEN and CDR2 SYDVKM. This CDR3 is 13 amino acids long. The CDR3, as DNA: TGTGCCAGCAGCCAAGGGACTAGAGATACGCAGTATTTT. This encodes CASSQGTRDTQYF.

The chain links TRBV27 to TRBJ2-1, with TRBD2 matching over 15 bases. Germline loops: CDR1 MNHEY, CDR2 SMNVEV (reference sequence). CDR3 length equals 18 residues. After removal of 5 bases from V and 6 bases from J, the junction contained 11 bases not matched to a gene. CDR3 sequence reads: CASSPSGLAGGWANEQFF. CDR3 bases: TGTGCCAGCAGTCCGTCCGGACTAGCGGGAGGGTGGGCCAATGAGCAGTTCTTC.

CDR3 region: CASSFRTGSSTDTQYF. CDR3 bases: TGTGCCAGCAGCTTCCGGACAGGGTCTAGCACAGATACGCAGTATTTT. The chain employs TRBV7-6 and TRBJ2-3, with 8 bases matching TRBD1. The CDR3 loop spans 16 amino acids. J gave up 0 bases and V 3 bases, and 5 bases lay outside the gene matches. CDR1 and CDR2 from the germline V gene are SGHVS and FNYEAQ.

The rearrangement joins TRBV18 to TRBJ2-7, with a tentative D call TRBD1 (5 bases). Germline lookup yields CDR1 KGHSH and CDR2 LQKENI. This CDR3 spans 14 amino acids. The germline V and J ends were trimmed by 2 bases and 2 bases, with 10 bases remaining between them. The CDR3 sequence: CASSPSETAYEQYF. The CDR3 DNA follows: TGTGCCAGCTCACCAAGCGAGACAGCCTACGAGCAGTACTTC.

The chain has TRBV7-9 and TRBJ1-2; TRBD1 agrees at 7 bases. In germline, CDR1 is SEHNR, CDR2 FQNEAQ (reference sequence). The ends lost 5 bases at V and 3 bases at J; junction bases unmatched: 9. The CDR3 has 15 residues. The CDR3 DNA is TGTGCCAGCAGCCCCGGGACAGAGATATACTATGGCTACACCTTC. Amino acids: CASSPGTEIYYGYTF. Together with reference TRBV7-9 and TRBJ1-2, the CDR3 gives the full variable domain: DTGVSQNPRHKITKRGQNVTFRCDPISEHNRLYWYRQTLGQGPEFLTYFQNEAQLEKSRLLSDRFSAERPKGSFSTLEIQRTEQGDSAMYLCASSPGTEIYYGYTFGSGTRLTVV.

This clone came up a few times. This CDR3 reads CASKRTGNEQYF. The CDR3 coding sequence is TGTGCCAGCAAGAGGACAGGGAACGAGCAGTACTTC. The chain has TRBV28 and TRBJ2-7, with TRBD1 matching over 8 bases. CDR1 and CDR2 from the germline V gene are MDHEN and SYDVKM. The CDR3 sequence is 12 residues long. V was pared by 7 bases and J by 5 bases, with 4 bases of the junction left unmatched.

The V call is TRBV7-6, the J call TRBJ2-3, with TRBD2 matching 10 bases. V was clipped by 6 bases and J by 3 bases; unmatched bases: 9. Germline CDR1 reads SGHVS; CDR2 reads FNYEAQ. The CDR3 totals 16 residues. The DNA for the CDR3 is TGTGCCAGCAGTTCTTACGGGACTAGCGTTACAGATACGCAGTATTTT. Translation: CASSSYGTSVTDTQYF.

J is TRBJ1-4 and V is TRBV30; D perhaps matches TRBD1 (5 bases). Trimming took 0 bases from V and 6 from J, leaving 8 bases between them. Germline assignment: CDR1 GTSNPN and CDR2 SVGIG (reference sequence). The length of the CDR3 is 13 residues. CDR3 bases: TGTGCCTGGAGTGTATCGGGGGATGAAAAACTGTTTTTT. Translated: CAWSVSGDEKLFF.

This clone occurred once. V and J are TRBV19 and TRBJ2-6, with a tentative D call TRBD1 (6 bases). The CDR3 has 17 amino acids. CDR1 and CDR2 from the germline V gene are LNHDA and SQIVND (reference sequence). V gave up 8 bases and J gave up 0 bases, with 17 bases separating them. CDR3 DNA: TGTGCCAGTGGGATGAGGGGGACCATCTCTGGGGCCAACGTCCTGACTTTC. Encoded protein: CASGMRGTISGANVLTF.

The sample holds a few counts of this clone. The same CDR3 also results from other DNA sequences found in this sample. The chain has TRBV5-1 and TRBJ2-7, with D tentatively TRBD1 (6 bases). Germline values: CDR1 SGHRS, CDR2 YFSETQ. The CDR3 sequence is 14 residues long. V was pared by 1 base and J by 0 bases, with 8 bases between. CDR3 sequence (DNA): TGCGCCAGCAGCTTGACAGGGAGCTCCTACGAGCAGTACTTC. Its protein is CASSLTGSSYEQYF.

This chain connects TRBV29-1 to TRBJ2-5; 15 bases map to TRBD2. The CDR3 sequence is 14 residues long. V lost 7 bases to trimming and J lost 3 bases; unmatched junction nucleotides: 3. Looked up from germline, CDR1 is SQVTM and CDR2 is ANQGSEA. The chain's CDR3 is CSAGLAGGEETQYF. The CDR3 region has the DNA TGCAGCGCGGGACTAGCGGGAGGCGAAGAGACCCAGTACTTC.

The gene calls are TRBV6-5 and TRBJ1-6; D perhaps matches TRBD1 (6 bases). This CDR3 comprises 15 residues. The V gene lost 6 bases and the J gene lost 7 bases, with 16 bases spanning the gap. Germline loops: CDR1 MNHEY, CDR2 SVGAGI. CDR3 nucleotide sequence: TGTGCCAGCAGGGGGGCGAGGGGGGGGAATTCACCCCTCCACTTT. This encodes CASRGARGGNSPLHF.

The V and J genes are TRBV7-2 and TRBJ2-7, with D unresolved. With 1 base removed from V and 0 bases from J, the gap between germline ends came to 7 bases. CDR1 is SGHTA, CDR2 FQGNSA, per germline. This CDR3 region has 14 residues. This CDR3 reads CASSLGADSYEQYF. The DNA of the CDR3 is TGTGCCAGCAGCTTAGGGGCAGACTCCTACGAGCAGTACTTC.

The rearrangement joins TRBV7-8 to TRBJ2-1; 9 nucleotides agree with TRBD1. Looked up from germline, CDR1 is SGHVS and CDR2 is FQNEAQ. The V gene end was trimmed by 5 bases and the J gene end by 3 bases; junction bases not matched to a gene: 5. This CDR3 has 15 residues. DNA for the CDR3: TGTGCCAGCAGCCATCGACAGGGGGACTACAATGAGCAGTTCTTC. Translation: CASSHRQGDYNEQFF.

In this sample, this clone turned up a few times. The genes are TRBV6-6 and TRBJ1-4, with D possibly matching TRBD1 (6 bases). The ends were cut back, 5 bases at V and 3 bases at J, with 16 bases in the middle. The CDR3 is 16 amino acids. Germline CDR1 MNHNY, CDR2 SVGAGI (reference sequence). The CDR3 sequence: CASSAKSDRPNEKLFF. The CDR3 region has the DNA TGTGCCAGCAGTGCAAAATCGGACAGACCTAATGAAAAACTGTTTTTT.

This clone was observed a single time. Its ends do not fully match the called genes, so a read error is possible. V and J are TRBV19 and TRBJ2-1, with 15 nucleotides matching TRBD2. From germline, CDR1 is LNHDA and CDR2 SQIVND (reference sequence). The CDR3 length is 17 residues. The CDR3 DNA is TGTGCCAGTAGGAGGACTAGCGGGAGGGCCGGTAGCAATGAGCAGCTCTTC. Protein sequence: CASRRTSGRAGSNEQLF.

This chain uses TRBV7-2 with TRBJ2-2; 12 nucleotides align to TRBD2. This CDR3 has 15 residues. Germline V gene data show CDR1 as SGHTA and CDR2 as FQGNSA. V dropped 3 bases and J dropped 9; count of bases not matched to a gene: 5. CDR3 nucleotide sequence: TGTGCCAGCAGCTTCAGACTAGCGGGAGTCCGGGAGCTGTTTTTT. It translates to CASSFRLAGVRELFF.

This rearrangement joins TRBV11-2 to TRBJ1-2, with a possible D match to TRBD1 (6 bases). Germline CDR1 reads SGHAT; CDR2 reads FQNNGV. V was cut by 1 base and J by 10 bases, with 13 bases left in between. The CDR3 runs 13 residues. The CDR3 loop reads CASSLVRTGNYTF. The DNA of the CDR3 is TGTGCCAGCAGCTTAGTACGAACAGGGAACTACACCTTC.

J is TRBJ2-7 and V is TRBV6-1; 10 bases map to TRBD2. The CDR3 sequence is 15 residues long. CDR1 MNHNS and CDR2 SASEGT come from the germline V gene. J gave up 5 bases and V 5 bases, and 9 bases lay outside the gene matches. CDR3 amino acids: CASSFRLAGNNEQYF. The CDR3 DNA is TGTGCCAGCAGTTTTCGACTAGCGGGTAATAACGAGCAGTACTTC.

The V gene is TRBV5-1, the J gene TRBJ2-1; D may be TRBD1 (6 bases). Trimming took 0 bases from V and 13 from J, leaving 14 bases between them. CDR3 length: 13 amino acids. Germline V gives CDR1 SGHRS, CDR2 YFSETQ. This chain's CDR3 is CASSLAGTMGQFF. The CDR3 DNA follows: TGCGCCAGCAGCTTGGCCGGGACAATGGGTCAGTTCTTC. The full variable domain, with the rest looked up from reference TRBV5-1 and TRBJ2-1, is KAGVTQTPRYLIKTRGQQVTLSCSPISGHRSVSWYQQTPGQGLQFLFEYFSETQRNKGNFPGRFSGRQFSNSRSEMNVSTLELGDSALYLCASSLAGTMGQFFGPGTRLTVL.

V is TRBV28 and J is TRBJ2-7, with D perhaps matching TRBD2 (6 bases). The CDR3 spans 13 residues. CDR1 MDHEN and CDR2 SYDVKM come from the germline V gene. Trimming removed 3 bases at V and 6 bases at J, with 12 bases between. The CDR3 loop is CASSFTGEGEQYF. In nucleotides, the CDR3 is TGTGCCAGCAGTTTTACGGGAGAAGGCGAGCAGTACTTC.

The V and J genes are TRBV27 and TRBJ2-3; D might be TRBD2 (5 bases). Germline CDR1 MNHEY, CDR2 SMNVEV (reference sequence). Trimming removed 0 bases at V and 1 base at J, with 8 bases between. The CDR3 sequence is 15 residues long. In DNA form, the CDR3 reads TGTGCCAGCAGTTTATCGGCGGGCCGCACAGATACGCAGTATTTT. It specifies CASSLSAGRTDTQYF.